This is a list of T cell receptor beta chains from one sample in a study of T cell responses to AZD1222 COVID-19 vaccine. Produced via immunoSEQ multiplex PCR; TCRdb's table is partial and in-frame only. The sample contains 150,000 to 200,000 clones, around 90% of which appear only once. The sample here was peripheral blood, taken 28 days after the second AZD1222 dose. The source is an adult who received the AZD1222 COVID-19 vaccine. Both conserved end residues are trimmed from each CDR3.

J gene | V gene | CDR3 protein
TRBJ2-7 | TRBV7-8 | ASSLGTGSIYEQY
TRBJ1-3 | TRBV6-5 | ASSPGGSGNTIY
TRBJ2-1 | TRBV11-2 | ASSSTGTRNEQF
TRBJ2-3 | TRBV19 | ASSKLAGGTDTQY
TRBJ2-7 | TRBV10-3 | AISEPASTDEQY
TRBJ2-3 | TRBV7-9 | ASSLAASGRDTQY
TRBJ2-7 | TRBV28 | ASSATRDGTYEQY
TRBJ1-1 | TRBV30 | AWSVVSYRTTNTEAF
TRBJ1-3 | TRBV9 | ASSKGEGSGNTIY
TRBJ1-5 | TRBV6-5 | ASSSRPGNQPQH
TRBJ2-5 | TRBV28 | ASTDDQETQY
TRBJ2-1 | TRBV9 | ASSVTGHNEQF
TRBJ1-5 | TRBV6-1 | ASSEDLGFGNQPQH
TRBJ2-1 | TRBV6-2/TRBV6-3 | ASSYSYEQF
TRBJ1-6 | TRBV7-6 | ASSLTWTGTSPLH
TRBJ1-2 | TRBV4-1 | ASSQAQGFGMGYT
TRBJ1-5 | TRBV6-2/TRBV6-3 | ASSLTVAQPQH
TRBJ2-1 | TRBV19 | ASSMTGGSSSYNEQF
TRBJ1-5 | TRBV19 | ASSWGGSNQPQH
TRBJ1-2 | TRBV29-1 | SVAGQSTNGYT
TRBJ1-2 | TRBV19 | ASTRDRGRVYGYT
TRBJ1-3 | TRBV15 | ATSRGPTNTIY
TRBJ1-5 | TRBV28 | ASSPRQGGGYSNQPQH
TRBJ2-7 | TRBV10-3 | AISGGQGVDEQY
TRBJ2-7 | TRBV20-1 | SAGRSDEQY
TRBJ1-2 | TRBV2 | ASSLGGVYGYT
TRBJ2-1 | TRBV10-2 | ASSSSGDYNEQF
TRBJ1-1 | TRBV3-1/TRBV3-2 | ASSLLTGAPTRNTEAF
TRBJ2-7 | TRBV2 | ASRGRGYEQY
TRBJ1-5 | TRBV30 | AWSAAGSHQPQH
TRBJ2-5 | TRBV4-1 | ASSHPKDPPPETQY
TRBJ2-5 | TRBV11-2 | ASNLGTSGRWETQY
TRBJ1-1 | TRBV29-1 | SVVAVSLGTEAF
TRBJ1-1 | TRBV6-5 | ASSYSGGTEAF
TRBJ1-5 | TRBV19 | ASSIVPGSVNQPQH
TRBJ2-7 | TRBV6-5 | ASSPLAGGFYEQY
TRBJ1-5 | TRBV6-5 | ATWVGVDSNQPQH
TRBJ2-1 | TRBV19 | ASSLTGRTYNEQF
TRBJ1-5 | TRBV19 | ASIPSGGEGNQPQH
TRBJ2-7 | TRBV30 | AWSLVGYEQY
TRBJ2-1 | TRBV19 | ASTQRTYNEQF
TRBJ2-7 | TRBV7-2 | ASSLVGTGGLLGDEQY
TRBJ1-4 | TRBV3-1/TRBV3-2 | ASSQDPRGSTNEKLF
TRBJ1-2 | TRBV27 | ASSDRDSGYGYT
TRBJ2-1 | TRBV6-5 | ASSNRDRGFDEQF